The following is a T cell receptor beta chain sequence with its context. Its antigen is still unknown. No base-level quality is on record; no much larger clone is a single base apart. The sample originates from a study of blood T cell repertoires in COVID-19 (dated by TCRdb to the early 2020s). Concerning the study at large: Samples covering the acute and convalescent phases of COVID-19 were provided by collaborators in the United States, Italy and Spain. HLA class I and class II types, where available, came from metadata supplied by the sample provider rather than from assay-based typing. The samples were drawn from two sources: the first 160 participants of the ongoing ImmuneRACE study, and 1,000 to 1,500 subjects contributed by 6 global collaborators. The dataset comprised deeply sampled blood TCRbeta repertoires from subjects exposed to, actively infected with, or recovered from COVID-19. The repertoires were released in a freely available public database intended as a resource for research on the immune response to SARS-CoV-2. Sample metadata almost always included a de-identified subject ID, COVID-19 status, age in years and sex. The material from the prospective study consisted of cDNA or gDNA derived from T cells, B-cell-depleted T cells, or PBMCs. Study-level results and caveats: The amount of clinical and demographic metadata varied by source and participant and was provided uncurated.

Collaborating institutions collected whole blood in K2EDTA tubes following their own protocols. For TCRbeta analysis, collaborators shipped samples in one of three forms: frozen whole blood, isolated PBMCs, or DNA extracted from either of those sample types. The CDR3 holds 13 amino acids from the cysteine to the phenylalanine. Of the read, only the CDR3 DNA is kept; its 39 bases are in frame from base 1. Via the germline V gene, CDR1 is KGHSH and CDR2 LQKENI. V was cut back by 4 bases and J by 5 bases, leaving a gap of 11 bases between them. TCRbeta CDR3 regions were amplified from genomic DNA by means of the immunoSEQ Assay, a bias-controlled multiplex PCR. The authors' pipeline ran thus. Nucleated cell counts per sample were estimated from amplification of reference gene primers within the assay. To quantify the absolute abundance of each unique TCRbeta CDR3 rearrangement, sequence reads were collapsed and filtered. Productive Simpson clonality was computed per sample as the square root of Simpson's diversity index over productive rearrangements. In its TCRdb copy, this immuneACCESS table keeps in-frame sequences only and misses some clones. Where compared with another copy, unresolved V genes explain less than half of these, and the others have no known cause. V and J calls and clone size follow that table, whereas D and trimming were derived from the DNA. In all, the sample holds about 130,000 clones, and over 75% of those were seen once. Approximately 3.6% of the sample is held by the ten biggest clonotypes.

Recombination connected TRBV18 to TRBJ1-2, with the D gene too uncertain to name. The sequenced material came from peripheral blood. This TCR came from a woman aged 55-70 years with acute or convalescent COVID-19. The DNA reads TGTGCCAGCTCACGCGGAGCTCCTTATGGCTACACCTTC. Its amino acids are CASSRGAPYGYTF.